These 23 T cell receptor beta chains originate from one sample sequenced in a study of blood T cell repertoires in COVID-19. Profiled with immunoSEQ multiplex PCR; TCRdb holds only in-frame clones, not every one. Altogether about 220,000 clones are present, 84% being singletons, with the ten largest covering 2% to 2.5%. The material sequenced was peripheral blood. Receptor source: a man aged 35 to 55 who had recovered from COVID-19.

This clone was observed once. The CDR3 region is CASSLGLIYEQYF. CDR3 nucleotide sequence: TGTGCCAGCAGCTTGGGACTCATCTACGAGCAGTACTTC. V usage is TRBV11-3 and J usage is TRBJ2-7; D perhaps matches TRBD2 (6 bases). V was shortened by 3 bases and J by 3 bases, with 9 bases between the two germline ends. The CDR3 has 13 amino acids. Germline lookup yields CDR1 SGHNT and CDR2 YENEEA.

The J gene is TRBJ2-6, the V gene TRBV4-1; perhaps TRBD2 as D (5 bases). The CDR3 loop spans 22 amino acids. Trimming pared 2 bases from V and 0 bases from J, leaving 26 bases between. The germline CDR1 and CDR2 sequences are MGHRA and YSYEKL. In nucleotides, the CDR3 is TGCGCCAGCAGCCAAAATTTCTTTGGAGGTTCAGGACCAATCTCTGGGGCCAACGTCCTGACTTTC. It specifies CASSQNFFGGSGPISGANVLTF.

The chain carries TRBV18 and TRBJ2-2; tentatively, D is TRBD1 (6 bases). The CDR3 sequence is 16 residues long. With 2 bases removed from V and 5 bases from J, the gap between germline ends came to 15 bases. From germline, CDR1 is KGHSH and CDR2 LQKENI. The CDR3 protein is CASSPDQQGFTGELFF. CDR3 nucleotides: TGTGCCAGCTCACCAGATCAACAGGGATTTACCGGGGAGCTGTTTTTT. Together with reference TRBV18 and TRBJ2-2, the CDR3 gives the full variable domain: NAGVMQNPRHLVRRRGQEARLRCSPMKGHSHVYWYRQLPEEGLKFMVYLQKENIIDESGMPKERFSAEFPKEGPSILRIQQVVRGDSAAYFCASSPDQQGFTGELFFGEGSRLTVL.

This chain uses TRBV30 with TRBJ1-4, with D possibly TRBD1 on 6 matching bases. Germline V CDR1 and CDR2: GTSNPN, SVGIG (reference sequence). V lost 0 bases and J lost 5, with 13 bases in between. This CDR3 comprises 15 residues. In DNA form, the CDR3 reads TGTGCCTGGAGTGTACCTCGCAGGGGAAATGAAAAACTGTTTTTT. Its translation is CAWSVPRRGNEKLFF.

The gene calls are TRBV19 and TRBJ2-3, with 8 bases matching TRBD1. After removal of 6 bases from V and 3 bases from J, the junction contained 11 bases not matched to a gene. This CDR3 comprises 16 residues. The germline CDR1 and CDR2 sequences are LNHDA and SQIVND (reference sequence). CDR3 coding DNA: TGTGCCAGTAGCAACCCAGGGAGACAGGGGACAGATACGCAGTATTTT. It encodes CASSNPGRQGTDTQYF.

This clone appeared a few times. V gene TRBV11-3 combines with J gene TRBJ2-1; 13 nucleotides line up with TRBD2. CDR3 size: 15 residues. V shed 1 base, J shed 6 bases, and the junction held 0 bases outside the gene matches. Germline V gene lookup returns CDR1 SGHNT and CDR2 YENEEA. In DNA form, the CDR3 reads TGTGCCAGCAGCTTAGGGACTAGCGGGAGCAATGAGCAGTTCTTC. This sequence encodes CASSLGTSGSNEQFF. Variable domain in full (rest from reference TRBV11-3 and TRBJ2-1): EAGVVQSPRYKIIEKKQPVAFWCNPISGHNTLYWYLQNLGQGPELLIRYENEEAVDDSQLPKDRFSAERLKGVDSTLKIQPAELGDSAVYLCASSLGTSGSNEQFFGPGTRLTVL.

This chain links TRBV4-3 with TRBJ1-5; weak D call: TRBD1 (5 bases). The CDR3 runs 15 residues. V was pared by 5 bases and J by 1 base, with 12 bases between. CDR1 and CDR2 (germline): LGHNA, YSLEER. The CDR3 protein is CASSLGAGSNQPQHF. CDR3 coding DNA: TGCGCCAGCAGCTTAGGGGCGGGGAGCAATCAGCCCCAGCATTTT.

The chain recombines TRBV7-9 with TRBJ2-2; 10 bases map to TRBD2. This CDR3 is built from 17 residues. V was clipped by 2 bases and J by 6 bases; unmatched bases: 9. The germline CDR1 and CDR2 sequences are SEHNR and FQNEAQ (reference sequence). CDR3 DNA sequence: TGTGCCAGCAGCTTACCTCGACTAGCGGGTAGACCCGGGGAGCTGTTTTTT. This sequence encodes CASSLPRLAGRPGELFF.

The V gene is TRBV2, the J gene TRBJ2-7; perhaps TRBD1 as D (6 bases). The CDR3 runs 13 residues. Between the trimmed V and J ends, which lost 5 bases and 13 bases, there was a span of 21 bases. Germline loops: CDR1 SNHLY, CDR2 FYNNEI. The CDR3 protein is CASSSEEGTGCYF. The CDR3 DNA reads TGTGCCAGCAGTTCTGAAGAGGGTACAGGGTGCTACTTC.

CDR3 sequence (DNA): TGCGCCAGCAGCCAAGATATGGGACAGGGAACTGGAAACACCATATATTTT. Its translation: CASSQDMGQGTGNTIYF. The chain links TRBV4-3 to TRBJ1-3, with 9 bases fitting TRBD1. The V segment lost 0 bases and the J segment 2 bases; nucleotides outside the gene matches: 5. The CDR3 length is 17 residues. CDR1 is LGHNA and CDR2 is YSLEER in the germline V gene.

The rearrangement joins TRBV5-6 to TRBJ2-7; the D gene is possibly TRBD1 (5 bases). There are 13 residues in the CDR3. CDR1 and CDR2 (germline): SGHDT, YYEEEE. Trimming shortened V by 0 bases and J by 6 bases, and 10 bases separated the two germline ends. The CDR3 region is CASSLEQAVEQYF. In DNA, the CDR3 is TGTGCCAGCAGCTTGGAACAGGCGGTCGAGCAGTACTTC.

The chain employs TRBV5-6 and TRBJ2-7; D unresolved. V was cut by 0 bases and J by 1 base, with 5 bases left in between. CDR3 length equals 13 residues. Germline V lookup: CDR1 SGHDT, CDR2 YYEEEE. CDR3 region: CASSLGQSYEQYF. As DNA, the CDR3 is TGTGCCAGCAGCTTGGGTCAGTCCTACGAGCAGTACTTC.

The CDR3, as DNA: TGTGCCAGCCGCAACCCCGCGGCCGGGACAGATACGCAGTATTTT. Translation gives CASRNPAAGTDTQYF. This chain uses TRBV7-9 with TRBJ2-3; no definite D call. This CDR3 has 15 amino acids. CDR1 is SEHNR and CDR2 is FQNEAQ in the germline V gene (reference sequence). Trimming took 8 bases from V and 3 from J, leaving 18 bases between them.

This clone was counted only a few times. This chain links TRBV6-2 or TRBV6-3 with TRBJ2-5; 8 bases map to TRBD1. CDR1 is MNHEY and CDR2 is SVGEGT in the germline V gene. There are 14 residues in the CDR3. After removal of 6 bases from V and 2 bases from J, the junction contained 5 bases not matched to a gene. The CDR3 DNA is TGTGCCAGCAGCAATTACAGGGGGCAAGAGACCCAGTACTTC. Amino acid sequence: CASSNYRGQETQYF.

The table lists this clone with a few counts. This sequence joins TRBV27 and TRBJ1-2; maybe TRBD1 (6 bases). Trimming stripped 6 bases from V and 6 bases from J, with 14 bases between. This CDR3 region has 13 residues. Germline CDR1 reads MNHEY; CDR2 reads SMNVEV (reference sequence). The DNA of the CDR3 is TGTGCCAGCAGACCCTCAGGGGTCCATGGCTACACCTTC. Its protein product is CASRPSGVHGYTF.

This CDR3 reads CASSPLEANTGELFF. The DNA of the CDR3 is TGTGCCAGCAGCCCCCTCGAGGCGAACACCGGGGAGCTGTTTTTT. The chain is built from TRBV9 and TRBJ2-2; no reliable D call. Germline V lookup: CDR1 SGDLS, CDR2 YYNGEE. The V gene lost 4 bases and the J gene lost 0 bases, with 10 bases spanning the gap. The CDR3 runs 15 residues.

The V call is TRBV7-2, the J call TRBJ1-2; D perhaps matches TRBD1 (5 bases). Trimming removed 5 bases at V and 0 bases at J, with 10 bases between. CDR3 length: 14 amino acids. Germline-derived CDR1 and CDR2 are SGHTA and FQGNSA. The CDR3 loop is CASSRDSSNYGYTF. The CDR3 DNA is TGTGCCAGCAGCCGCGACAGTTCTAACTATGGCTACACCTTC.

This clone was seen at least ten times. The gene calls are TRBV5-4 and TRBJ1-2; 11 nucleotides line up with TRBD1. The CDR3 has 13 amino acids. Unmatched junction bases numbered 2, after V lost 7 bases and J lost 3 bases. Germline-derived CDR1 and CDR2 are SGHNT and YYREEE (reference sequence). The CDR3 DNA reads as TGTGCCAGCCGGGACAGGGGGGACTATGGCTACACCTTC. This gives the protein CASRDRGDYGYTF.

The chain combines TRBV6-5 with TRBJ2-7; D not resolved. V was shortened by 0 bases and J by 0 bases, with 9 bases between the two germline ends. The CDR3 loop spans 15 amino acids. Germline V lookup: CDR1 MNHEY, CDR2 SVGAGI. The CDR3 DNA reads as TGTGCCAGCAGTTACTCTGCTGATAGCTCCTACGAGCAGTACTTC. Translating gives CASSYSADSSYEQYF.

There are a few counts of this clone. The rearrangement uses TRBV30 and TRBJ2-5; D perhaps matches TRBD2 (6 bases). CDR3 length: 13 amino acids. The V gene lost 5 bases and the J gene lost 2 bases, with 12 bases spanning the gap. Germline V gene lookup returns CDR1 GTSNPN and CDR2 SVGIG (reference sequence). The CDR3 protein is CAWDGTAQETQYF. The DNA for the CDR3 is TGTGCCTGGGATGGGACTGCTCAAGAGACCCAGTACTTC. The whole variable domain, filled in from reference TRBV30 and TRBJ2-5, reads SQTIHQWPATLVQPVGSPLSLECTVEGTSNPNLYWYRQAAGRGLQLLFYSVGIGQISSEVPQNLSASRPQDRQFILSSKKLLLSDSGFYLCAWDGTAQETQYFGPGTRLLVL.

The chain is built from TRBV2 and TRBJ2-7, with 8 bases that match TRBD1. Per germline, CDR1 SNHLY and CDR2 FYNNEI. The V segment lost 7 bases and the J segment 1 base; nucleotides outside the gene matches: 6. The CDR3 loop spans 14 amino acids. The CDR3 sequence: CASKGRTGSYEQYF. The CDR3 DNA reads TGTGCCAGCAAAGGCAGGACAGGGTCCTACGAGCAGTACTTC.

The chain has TRBV7-2 and TRBJ1-3; 7 bases are shared with TRBD1. With 1 base clipped from V and 8 bases from J, the junction kept 8 bases outside the gene matches. This CDR3 is built from 15 residues. In germline, CDR1 is SGHTA, CDR2 FQGNSA. The CDR3 coding sequence is TGTGCCAGCAGCTTAGTACAGGGGAGAGGGGACACCATATATTTT. Amino acids: CASSLVQGRGDTIYF. Filled out from reference TRBV7-2 and TRBJ1-3, the complete variable domain reads GAGVSQSPSNKVTEKGKDVELRCDPISGHTALYWYRQSLGQGLEFLIYFQGNSAPDKSGLPSDRFSAERTGGSVSTLTIQRTQQEDSAVYLCASSLVQGRGDTIYFGEGSWLTVV.

The V and J genes are TRBV11-2 and TRBJ1-1; 8 bases align to TRBD1. V shed 5 bases, J shed 0 bases, and the junction held 8 bases outside the gene matches. The V gene's germline CDR1 is SGHAT and CDR2 FQNNGV. CDR3 length equals 16 residues. CDR3 DNA: TGTGCCAGCAGCCGAGTCCCGGGACAGGTGAACACTGAAGCTTTCTTT. Its translation is CASSRVPGQVNTEAFF.